This TCR beta chain is drawn from a study of response to subunit inactivated influenza vaccine. General study points: The authors suggested that few new T cells are recruited per seasonal influenza vaccination.

Each CDR3 protein gets one entry after TCRdb re-called the RT-PCR reads with MiXCR. The sample lists more than 550,000 distinct CDR3 sequences; about 12% were seen once. Germline V gene data show CDR1 as SGHTA and CDR2 as FQGTGA. The CDR3 spans 16 residues. With V trimmed by 1 base and J by 5 bases, 7 bases remained unmatched. As regards this clonotype: What it binds is not known.

This TCR came from a man in his forties or fifties who received an inactivated influenza vaccine. The chain links TRBV7-3 to TRBJ2-1; 8 bases are a match to TRBD2. Specimen: PBMCs from blood, collected on the day of vaccination. In DNA form, the CDR3 reads TGTGCCAGCAGCTTAATAGCGGGACACCTTAACAATGAGCAGTTCTTC. Protein sequence: CASSLIAGHLNNEQFF.